This T cell receptor (beta chain) is from a study of spatial heterogeneity in lung cancer (dated by TCRdb to the late 2010s). For the wider study: Beta-chain transcripts were consistently detected in greater numbers than alpha-chain transcripts, which likely reflects a higher abundance of beta-chain transcripts. TCR alpha and beta repertoires were quantitatively compared across multiple tumor regions, matched nontumor lung and blood in non-small cell lung cancer. Both alpha and beta chains were TCR-sequenced in samples taken at surgery, namely 220 tumor regions, fewer than 80 matched nontumor lung samples and 45 to 60 PBMC samples. TCR repertoire features were related to nonsynonymous mutation counts determined by whole-exome sequencing of tumor tissue. In the raw uncorrected reads, each unique combination of TCR and UMI appeared more than ten times on average. What the work shows at the level of the full study, not this receptor alone: Confirming at a functional level the hypothesis that regional TCRs recognize regional mutations was considered to require additional single-cell paired TCR alpha and beta sequencing. Ubiquitous expanded tumor TCRs were found in blood more often at tumor resection than at routine follow-up.

Library preparation was by 5' RACE. Reads for this sample came from a NextSeq 500. In the TCR library protocol, a unique molecular identifier was attached to each TCR cDNA molecule so that PCR and sequencing errors could be corrected. For the original study's pipeline: Decombinator tools were used for TCR identification, UMI-based error correction and CDR3 extraction. Expanded TCRs were defined as those above a frequency of 2 per 1,000, corresponding to the top 1% of the tumor frequency distribution. Rényi diversity was computed with the R vegan package after subsampling each repertoire 100 times to 5,000 TCRs. CDR3 similarity networks were built from amino acid triplet string-kernel similarity, connecting CDR3s with pairwise similarity above 0.82. TCRdb reworked the public reads: Q25 trimming with fastp, MiXCR clone assembly, productive beta chains retained. Records with the same CDR3 protein are collapsed into one entry carrying the most frequent genes and DNA. What appears here as the V and J calls and clone size reflects TCRdb's work, not the paper's. Present in this sample are 60,000 to 75,000 distinct CDR3 sequences, nearly 6.5% of which were seen just once. About 14% of the sample is held by the ten biggest clonotypes.

This sample's time point label indicates: sample taken at primary tumor resection. Donors were 70 or so patients with early-stage, untreated non-small cell lung cancer from the lung TRACERx cohort. For TCR sequencing, whole RNA was extracted from tumor and nontumor lung tissue, or from cryopreserved PBMC samples, and no cell sorting was done. Only patients with enough RNA available from two or more tumor regions were chosen for TCR sequencing. In the germline V gene, CDR1 corresponds to MNHNS and CDR2 to SASEGT. Its CDR3 holds 14 amino acids, cysteine through phenylalanine. This entry keeps only the CDR3 DNA: 42 bases, framed from base 1. V trim: 6 bases; J trim: 4 bases; unmatched bases: 7. Note on this clonotype: No antigen is known for it. Base qualities were left out, and no much larger clone turns up one base away.

The receptor chain draws on TRBV6-1 and TRBJ1-1; TRBD1 lines up with 8 middle nucleotides. The sequence derives from a female donor with early-stage non-small cell lung cancer. The source material was PBMCs, sampled at surgery. This receptor has the CDR3 CASSRQGKGTEAFF. The sequence in DNA is TGTGCCAGCAGCCGACAGGGGAAAGGCACTGAAGCTTTCTTT.